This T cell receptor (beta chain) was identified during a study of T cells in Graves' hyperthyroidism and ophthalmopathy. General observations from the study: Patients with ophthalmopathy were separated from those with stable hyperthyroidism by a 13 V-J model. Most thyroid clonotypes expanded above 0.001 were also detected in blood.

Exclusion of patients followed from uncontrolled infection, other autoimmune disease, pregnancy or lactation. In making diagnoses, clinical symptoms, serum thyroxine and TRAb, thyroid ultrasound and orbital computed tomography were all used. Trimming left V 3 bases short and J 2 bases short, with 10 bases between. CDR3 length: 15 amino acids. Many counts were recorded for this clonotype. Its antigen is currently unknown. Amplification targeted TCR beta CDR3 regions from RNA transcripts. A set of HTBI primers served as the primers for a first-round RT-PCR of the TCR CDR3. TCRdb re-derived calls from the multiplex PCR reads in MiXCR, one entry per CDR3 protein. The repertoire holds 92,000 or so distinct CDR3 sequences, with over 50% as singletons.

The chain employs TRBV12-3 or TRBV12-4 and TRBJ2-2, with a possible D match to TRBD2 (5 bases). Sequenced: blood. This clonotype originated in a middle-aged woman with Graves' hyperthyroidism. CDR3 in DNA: TGTGCCAGCAGTTTCGGTCTAGCTAACACCGGGGAGCTGTTTTTT. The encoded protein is CASSFGLANTGELFF.